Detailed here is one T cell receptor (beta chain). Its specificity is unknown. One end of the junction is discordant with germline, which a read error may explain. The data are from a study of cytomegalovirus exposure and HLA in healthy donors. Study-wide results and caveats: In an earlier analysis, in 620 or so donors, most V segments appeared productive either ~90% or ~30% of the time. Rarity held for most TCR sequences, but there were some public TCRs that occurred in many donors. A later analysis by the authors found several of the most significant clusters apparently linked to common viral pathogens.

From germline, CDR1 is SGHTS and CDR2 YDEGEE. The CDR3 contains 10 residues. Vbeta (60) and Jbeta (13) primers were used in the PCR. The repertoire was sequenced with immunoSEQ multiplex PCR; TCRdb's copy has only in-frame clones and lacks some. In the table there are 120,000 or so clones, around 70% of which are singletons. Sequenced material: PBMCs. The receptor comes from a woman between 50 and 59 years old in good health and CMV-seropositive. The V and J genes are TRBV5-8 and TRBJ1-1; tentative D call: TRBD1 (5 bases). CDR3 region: CASSLLQAEF. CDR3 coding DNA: TGTGCCAGCAGCTTACTACAGGCAGAATTT.